This T cell receptor beta chain was profiled in a study of blood T cell repertoires in COVID-19. At the level of the study: T cells, B-cell-depleted T cells, or PBMCs provided the cDNA or gDNA that served as material.

Repertoires were generated with immunoSEQ multiplex PCR, while TCRdb's copy carries only in-frame clones and drops some. The sample shows 200,000 to 250,000 clones, 70% to 90% of them seen only once. Germline-derived CDR1 and CDR2 are MDHEN and SYDVKM. The CDR3 runs to 14 residues. V lost 6 bases and J 0 bases, leaving 12 bases between the germline ends. This sequence originates from a human donor in a cohort sampled during active COVID-19. What was sequenced was peripheral blood. V and J are TRBV28 and TRBJ2-7; possible D gene TRBD2, 6 bases. DNA of the CDR3: TGTGCCAGCAGGGGGACGGGGGACTCCTACGAGCAGTACTTC. Amino acids: CASRGTGDSYEQYF.